What follows are 23 T cell receptor beta chains derived from one specimen sequenced in a study of cytotoxic CD8 clonotypes in ibrutinib-treated CLL. Produced via immunoSEQ multiplex PCR; TCRdb's table is partial and in-frame only. Altogether approximately 300,000 clones are present, about 77% being singletons, with the ten largest covering over 6.5%. The sample consisted of PBMCs, taken before ibrutinib treatment. The receptors derive from a human donor with chronic lymphocytic leukemia.

This chain connects TRBV5-1 to TRBJ2-1; possibly TRBD2 for D (7 bases). Germline loops: CDR1 SGHRS, CDR2 YFSETQ. The V gene lost 0 bases and the J gene lost 15 bases, with 19 bases spanning the gap. CDR3 length: 14 amino acids. The CDR3 region has the DNA TGCGCCAGCAGCTTGGTCGGGGGGCCATCCTCCTGGTTCTTC. The encoded protein is CASSLVGGPSSWFF.

The rearrangement links TRBV28 to TRBJ2-1; 8 bases are a match to TRBD1. Germline lookup yields CDR1 MDHEN and CDR2 SYDVKM. This CDR3 contains 18 residues. The ends lost 8 bases at V and 4 bases at J; junction bases unmatched: 19. CDR3 bases: TGTGCCAGCCAGTATCCCTCCGGCGGCAGGGGGCCTTACAATGAGCAGTTCTTC. As protein: CASQYPSGGRGPYNEQFF.

The gene calls are TRBV5-6 and TRBJ2-1; unclear D gene. Germline V gene sequence: CDR1 SGHDT, CDR2 YYEEEE. Trimming cost V 3 bases and J 0 bases, with 13 bases left between them. This CDR3 is 16 amino acids long. CDR3 in DNA: TGTGCCAGCAGCTCCACCCATTGGAGCTCCTACAATGAGCAGTTCTTC. Its translation: CASSSTHWSSYNEQFF.

The V gene is TRBV7-2, the J gene TRBJ2-7; 9 bases align to TRBD2. The CDR3 is made up of 15 amino acids. Germline V gene lookup returns CDR1 SGHTA and CDR2 FQGNSA. J gave up 4 bases and V 5 bases, and 9 bases lay outside the gene matches. The CDR3 coding sequence is TGTGCCAGCAGCCCGACGGCGACTAGCGGTTACGAGCAGTACTTC. This codes for CASSPTATSGYEQYF.

The chain carries TRBV2 and TRBJ2-5, with D unclear. Germline lookup yields CDR1 SNHLY and CDR2 FYNNEI. V lost 5 bases and J lost 5, with 9 bases in between. CDR3 length: 12 residues. In nucleotides, the CDR3 is TGTGCCAGCAGTCCTAGTACGGAGACCCAGTACTTC. Translating it yields CASSPSTETQYF.

V usage is TRBV4-2 and J usage is TRBJ1-2; D remains ambiguous. The CDR3 runs to 14 residues. Trimming cost V 5 bases and J 3 bases, with 13 bases left between them. Germline loops: CDR1 LGHNA, CDR2 YNFKEQ. CDR3 DNA: TGTGCCAGCAGCTCCCCCTACAGACACTATGGCTACACCTTC. Protein sequence: CASSSPYRHYGYTF.

The chain joins TRBV10-3 to TRBJ2-7; D tentatively fits TRBD1 or TRBD2 (5 bases each). Trimming removed 3 bases at V and 2 bases at J, with 8 bases between. The CDR3 runs to 13 residues. Germline values: CDR1 ENHRY, CDR2 SYGVKD. CDR3: CAISDGAPYEQYF. The CDR3 DNA sequence: TGTGCCATCAGTGACGGGGCCCCCTACGAGCAGTACTTC.

This chain links TRBV4-1 with TRBJ2-1; D might be TRBD2 (5 bases). V lost 8 bases, J lost 5 bases, and 19 bases lay in between. This CDR3 region has 15 residues. Germline V gene data show CDR1 as MGHRA and CDR2 as YSYEKL. This chain's CDR3 is CASCSLVLSNNEQFF. CDR3 nucleotides: TGCGCCAGCTGTTCACTAGTCTTGTCCAACAATGAGCAGTTCTTC.

V usage is TRBV5-1 and J usage is TRBJ2-2, with 8 positions matching TRBD2. J was trimmed by 1 base and V by 0 bases; bases with no gene match: 2. The V gene's germline CDR1 is SGHRS and CDR2 YFSETQ. There are 16 residues in the CDR3. In DNA form, the CDR3 reads TGCGCCAGCAGCTTGGAGCTAGCGGGGAACACCGGGGAGCTGTTTTTT. It yields the protein CASSLELAGNTGELFF.

The chain uses TRBV18 and TRBJ2-1, with 7 bases fitting TRBD2. Trimming at V came to 6 bases and at J to 1 base, leaving 9 bases not matched to a gene. The CDR3 contains 16 residues. Germline V gives CDR1 KGHSH, CDR2 LQKENI. The CDR3 is CASSSTKRGSYNEQFF. As DNA, the CDR3 is TGTGCCAGCTCGAGTACCAAGCGGGGTTCCTACAATGAGCAGTTCTTC.

The V and J genes are TRBV4-1 and TRBJ2-3, with D possibly being TRBD1 (5 bases). The CDR3 is 17 amino acids. From germline, CDR1 is MGHRA and CDR2 YSYEKL. With 0 bases removed from V and 4 bases from J, the gap between germline ends came to 17 bases. CDR3 amino acids: CASSQDGTIGAADTQYF. CDR3 coding DNA: TGCGCCAGCAGCCAAGATGGAACGATTGGGGCAGCAGATACGCAGTATTTT.

The chain joins TRBV28 to TRBJ1-5, with 10 bases identical to TRBD1. This CDR3 has 14 amino acids. Germline V lookup: CDR1 MDHEN, CDR2 SYDVKM. Trimming at V came to 4 bases and at J to 5 bases, leaving 2 bases not matched to a gene. In DNA form, the CDR3 reads TGTGCCAGCAGTTCGACAGGGGGCGATCAGCCCCAGCATTTT. Protein: CASSSTGGDQPQHF.

This chain connects TRBV27 to TRBJ2-5; D is perhaps TRBD1 (6 bases). Germline V gene data show CDR1 as MNHEY and CDR2 as SMNVEV (reference sequence). Deletions cut 5 bases from V and 3 bases from J, with 16 bases between. CDR3 length: 15 residues. The CDR3 bases are TGTGCCAGCAGTCTCGACAGGTGGAATAAAGAGACCCAGTACTTC. Its protein is CASSLDRWNKETQYF.

This clone has just one count. This sequence joins TRBV6-1 and TRBJ2-7, with 13 bases aligning to TRBD2. The V gene's germline CDR1 is MNHNS and CDR2 SASEGT. The V segment lost 6 bases and the J segment 6 bases; nucleotides outside the gene matches: 5. The CDR3 has 14 residues. As DNA, the CDR3 is TGTGCCAGCAGCACTAGCGGGAGGGTTCGCGAGCAGTACTTC. Its protein is CASSTSGRVREQYF.

As for this clone: Sequence at one end of the junction differs from germline and may be a read error. The sample has other DNA sequences that encode this CDR3 too. The V call is TRBV29-1, the J call TRBJ1-2; D is possibly TRBD1 (6 bases). The CDR3 is 14 amino acids. CDR1 is SQVTM, CDR2 ANQGSEA, per germline. CDR3 bases: TGCAGCGTTGAACTCTCCAGGACAGCCTATGGTTACACCTTC. Amino acids: CSVELSRTAYGYTF.

The J gene is TRBJ1-5, the V gene TRBV11-3; 7 nucleotides line up with TRBD1. The CDR3 loop spans 15 amino acids. Trimming removed 5 bases from V and 2 bases from J; junction bases left unmatched: 6. From germline, CDR1 is SGHNT and CDR2 YENEEA. CDR3 nucleotide sequence: TGTGCCAGCAGCACAGAGACAGGGTGCAATCAGCCCCAGCATTTT. It yields the protein CASSTETGCNQPQHF.

The chain is built from TRBV7-2 and TRBJ2-7; perhaps TRBD2 as D (6 bases). Trimming cost V 5 bases and J 4 bases, with 15 bases left between them. Germline V gene data show CDR1 as SGHTA and CDR2 as FQGNSA. CDR3 length: 14 amino acids. CDR3 protein: CASSAPGLAYEQYF. The CDR3 region has the DNA TGTGCCAGCAGCGCGCCGGGACTCGCTTACGAGCAGTACTTC.

This sequence joins TRBV14 and TRBJ2-1; 9 nucleotides align to TRBD2. Trimming took 4 bases from V and 2 from J; bases not matched to a gene: 6. The germline V gene has CDR1 SGHDN and CDR2 FVKESK. CDR3 length equals 16 residues. Here the CDR3 reads CASSLVAGAAYNEQFF. CDR3 sequence (DNA): TGTGCCAGCAGCCTAGTAGCGGGAGCCGCCTACAATGAGCAGTTCTTC.

This clone was detected a few times. The chain has TRBV7-7 and TRBJ1-1; D gene uncertain. The CDR3 covers 14 residues. From germline, CDR1 is SSHAT and CDR2 FNYEAQ (reference sequence). Trimming took off 5 bases at V and 3 bases at J, with 13 bases between the two ends. CDR3 protein: CASSPALGDTEAFF. In DNA, the CDR3 is TGTGCCAGCAGCCCAGCCCTAGGTGACACTGAAGCTTTCTTT. Full variable domain (missing parts from reference TRBV7-7 and TRBJ1-1): GAGVSQSPRYKVTKRGQDVTLRCDPISSHATLYWYQQALGQGPEFLTYFNYEAQPDKSGLPSDRFSAERPEGSISTLTIQRTEQRDSAMYRCASSPALGDTEAFFGQGTRLTVV.

The chain has TRBV6-1 and TRBJ2-7, with D possibly TRBD1 on 5 matching bases. The V gene lost 4 bases and the J gene lost 6 bases, with 16 bases spanning the gap. The CDR3 length is 14 residues. Looked up from germline, CDR1 is MNHNS and CDR2 is SASEGT. The CDR3 region is CASSGSQAGIEQYF. The CDR3 DNA reads as TGTGCCAGCAGTGGAAGTCAAGCAGGGATCGAGCAGTACTTC.

This clone was observed a single time. The chain recombines TRBV5-6 with TRBJ2-1; the match to TRBD2 covers 10 bases. From germline, CDR1 is SGHDT and CDR2 YYEEEE. Trimming removed 1 base from V and 7 bases from J; junction bases left unmatched: 8. The CDR3 runs 16 residues. CDR3 protein: CASSLPLAGDLNEQFF. CDR3 in DNA: TGTGCCAGCAGCTTGCCCCTAGCGGGAGATCTAAATGAGCAGTTCTTC.

This clone was detected a few times. The chain combines TRBV12-5 with TRBJ1-2; the D gene is possibly TRBD1 (5 bases). Germline V gene lookup returns CDR1 LGHNT and CDR2 FRNRAP. V lost 0 bases and J lost 2, with 16 bases in between. CDR3 size: 17 residues. CDR3 protein: CASGLVRAWSGNYGYTF. The CDR3 DNA is TGTGCTAGTGGTTTGGTACGGGCCTGGTCAGGGAACTATGGCTACACCTTC.

The genes are TRBV5-1 and TRBJ2-6, with 8 positions matching TRBD1. J lost 2 bases, V lost 2 bases, and 3 bases had no gene match. The CDR3 totals 16 residues. Germline V gene sequence: CDR1 SGHRS, CDR2 YFSETQ. The CDR3 DNA is TGCGCCAGCAGCTTCACAGGGGGTGCTGGGGCCAACGTCCTGACTTTC. Amino acids: CASSFTGGAGANVLTF.